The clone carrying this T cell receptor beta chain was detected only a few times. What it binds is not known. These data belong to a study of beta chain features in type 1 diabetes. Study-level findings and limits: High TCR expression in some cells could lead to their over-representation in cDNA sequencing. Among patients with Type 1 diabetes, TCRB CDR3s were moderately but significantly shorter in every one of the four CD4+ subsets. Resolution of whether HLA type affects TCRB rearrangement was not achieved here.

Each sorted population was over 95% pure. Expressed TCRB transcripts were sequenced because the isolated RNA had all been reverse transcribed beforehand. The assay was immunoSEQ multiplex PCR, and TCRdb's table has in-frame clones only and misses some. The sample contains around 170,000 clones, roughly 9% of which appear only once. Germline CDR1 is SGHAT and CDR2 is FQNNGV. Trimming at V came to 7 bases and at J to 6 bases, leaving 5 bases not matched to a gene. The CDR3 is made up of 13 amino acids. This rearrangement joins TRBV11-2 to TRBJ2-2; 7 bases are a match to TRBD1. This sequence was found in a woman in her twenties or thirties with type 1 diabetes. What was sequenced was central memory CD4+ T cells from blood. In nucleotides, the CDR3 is TGTGCCAGCAACCTTAGGGGGCCCGGGGAGCTGTTTTTT. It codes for CASNLRGPGELFF.